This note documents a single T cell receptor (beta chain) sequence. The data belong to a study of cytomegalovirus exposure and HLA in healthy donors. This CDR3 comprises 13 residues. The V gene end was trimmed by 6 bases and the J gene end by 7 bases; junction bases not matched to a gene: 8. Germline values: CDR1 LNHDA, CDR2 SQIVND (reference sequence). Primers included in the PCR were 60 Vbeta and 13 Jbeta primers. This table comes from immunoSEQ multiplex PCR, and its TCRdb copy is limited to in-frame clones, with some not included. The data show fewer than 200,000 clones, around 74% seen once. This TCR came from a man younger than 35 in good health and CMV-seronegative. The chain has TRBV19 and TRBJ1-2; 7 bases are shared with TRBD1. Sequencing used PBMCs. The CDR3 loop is CASSPDRASGYTF. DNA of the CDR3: TGTGCCAGTAGCCCTGACAGGGCGAGTGGCTACACCTTC.